Listed below are T cell receptor beta chains from one sample, sequenced in a study of cytomegalovirus exposure and HLA in healthy donors. Only in-frame clones appear in the TCRdb table, and some are missing; sequencing was by immunoSEQ multiplex PCR. The table has 90,000 to 150,000 clones, around 75% seen once. The sample taken for sequencing was PBMCs. Source of these receptors: a woman between 35 and 50 years old in good health and CMV-seropositive. The CDR3 runs from the conserved cysteine through the conserved F or W. A D gene is named only where the DNA matches it firmly. Clone size is not always given. Where it is, it says once, few, many or a class for expanded clones.

v_gene: TRBV7-9
abundance: -
j_gene: TRBJ1-1
d_gene: -
CDR3aa: CASSRGDTEAFF
CDR3nt: TGTGCCAGCAGCCGGGGTGACACTGAAGCTTTCTTT

v_gene: TRBV29-1
abundance: -
j_gene: TRBJ2-1
d_gene: TRBD2
CDR3aa: CSVAGSGTRSYNEQFF
CDR3nt: TGCAGCGTCGCCGGTTCCGGGACTAGGTCCTACAATGAGCAGTTCTTC

v_gene: TRBV9
abundance: -
j_gene: TRBJ2-7
d_gene: -
CDR3aa: CASSVEPTFYQGTSYEQYF
CDR3nt: TGTGCCAGCAGCGTAGAACCCACCTTTTATCAGGGGACCTCCTACGAGCAGTACTTC

v_gene: TRBV13
abundance: -
j_gene: TRBJ1-4
d_gene: TRBD1
CDR3aa: CASRGTGNEKLFF
CDR3nt: TGTGCCAGCAGAGGGACAGGGAACGAAAAACTGTTTTTT

v_gene: TRBV27
abundance: -
j_gene: TRBJ1-6
d_gene: -
CDR3aa: CASMRGWNSPLHF
CDR3nt: TGTGCCAGCATGCGGGGCTGGAATTCACCCCTCCACTTT

v_gene: TRBV27
abundance: -
j_gene: TRBJ2-5
d_gene: -
CDR3aa: CASSLWAEGAQYF
CDR3nt: TGTGCCAGCAGTTTATGGGCCGAGGGGGCCCAGTACTTC

v_gene: TRBV5-8
abundance: -
j_gene: TRBJ2-3
d_gene: TRBD2
CDR3aa: CASSSGLAGAADTQYF
CDR3nt: TGTGCCAGCAGCTCCGGACTAGCGGGAGCTGCAGATACGCAGTATTTT

v_gene: TRBV28
abundance: -
j_gene: TRBJ2-7
d_gene: TRBD2
CDR3aa: CASSSLTGLATDEQYF
CDR3nt: TGTGCCAGCAGTTCCCTTACGGGACTAGCGACGGACGAGCAGTACTTC

v_gene: TRBV7-2
abundance: -
j_gene: TRBJ2-1
d_gene: TRBD2
CDR3aa: CASSIRAVLAGYNEQFF
CDR3nt: TGTGCCAGCAGCATTAGGGCAGTACTAGCGGGGTACAATGAGCAGTTCTTC

v_gene: TRBV6-1
abundance: few
j_gene: TRBJ2-3
d_gene: TRBD1
CDR3aa: CASSQVTGGGTDTQYF
CDR3nt: TGTGCCAGCAGTCAAGTCACAGGGGGAGGCACAGATACGCAGTATTTT

v_gene: TRBV6-4
abundance: -
j_gene: TRBJ1-1
d_gene: -
CDR3aa: CASRRTLSSTEAFF
CDR3nt: TGTGCCAGCAGACGGACACTCTCTAGCACTGAAGCTTTCTTT

v_gene: TRBV27
abundance: few
j_gene: TRBJ1-1
d_gene: -
CDR3aa: CASSLSPTLNTEAFF
CDR3nt: TGTGCCAGCAGTTTATCGCCAACACTGAACACTGAAGCTTTCTTT

v_gene: TRBV7-9
abundance: -
j_gene: TRBJ1-2
d_gene: -
CDR3aa: CASSFNREGYTF
CDR3nt: TGTGCCAGCAGCTTTAACAGGGAAGGCTACACCTTC

v_gene: TRBV6-1
abundance: once
j_gene: TRBJ2-7
d_gene: -
CDR3aa: CASSDASYEQYF
CDR3nt: TGTGCCAGCAGTGACGCGTCCTACGAGCAGTACTTC

v_gene: TRBV18
abundance: once
j_gene: TRBJ1-3
d_gene: -
CDR3aa: CASSPFFRFSGNTIYF
CDR3nt: TGTGCCAGCTCACCATTTTTCAGATTCTCTGGAAACACCATATATTTT

v_gene: TRBV14
abundance: -
j_gene: TRBJ1-1
d_gene: -
CDR3aa: CASSPTGGGGTEAFF
CDR3nt: TGTGCCAGCAGCCCCACCGGGGGGGGAGGCACTGAAGCTTTCTTT

v_gene: TRBV27
abundance: -
j_gene: TRBJ1-5
d_gene: TRBD1
CDR3aa: CASSINRGQPQHF
CDR3nt: TGTGCCAGCAGTATTAACAGGGGACAGCCCCAGCATTTT

v_gene: TRBV27
abundance: -
j_gene: TRBJ2-3
d_gene: -
CDR3aa: CASSFPGTDTQYF
CDR3nt: TGTGCCAGCAGTTTCCCGGGCACAGATACGCAGTATTTT

v_gene: TRBV6-4
abundance: -
j_gene: TRBJ2-1
d_gene: TRBD2
CDR3aa: CASSDSRGLAGIRNEQFF
CDR3nt: TGTGCCAGCAGTGACTCTAGGGGACTAGCGGGAATACGTAATGAGCAGTTCTTC

v_gene: TRBV7-2
abundance: -
j_gene: TRBJ2-2
d_gene: TRBD1
CDR3aa: CASSLNRGWSTGELFF
CDR3nt: TGTGCCAGCAGCCTGAACAGGGGTTGGAGCACCGGGGAGCTGTTTTTT

v_gene: TRBV25-1
abundance: -
j_gene: TRBJ1-5
d_gene: -
CDR3aa: CASSAPARVNQPQHF
CDR3nt: TGTGCCAGCAGCGCACCCGCCAGGGTCAATCAGCCCCAGCATTTT

v_gene: TRBV6-5
abundance: -
j_gene: TRBJ1-1
d_gene: -
CDR3aa: CASSYRQGNTEAFF
CDR3nt: TGTGCCAGCAGTTACAGGCAGGGGAACACTGAAGCTTTCTTT

v_gene: TRBV5-1
abundance: -
j_gene: TRBJ1-2
d_gene: -
CDR3aa: CASSESGPPVIDGYTF
CDR3nt: TGCGCCAGCAGCGAGTCAGGTCCACCCGTCATTGATGGCTACACCTTC

v_gene: TRBV5-1
abundance: -
j_gene: TRBJ1-6
d_gene: -
CDR3aa: CASSLAGSEANSPLHF
CDR3nt: TGCGCCAGCAGCTTGGCCGGGAGTGAAGCTAATTCACCCCTCCACTTT

v_gene: TRBV7-9
abundance: -
j_gene: TRBJ1-2
d_gene: TRBD1
CDR3aa: CASTTLQTGTGGSYGYTF
CDR3nt: TGTGCCAGCACCACGTTACAAACCGGGACAGGGGGCTCCTATGGCTACACCTTC

v_gene: TRBV4-1
abundance: -
j_gene: TRBJ1-5
d_gene: -
CDR3aa: CASSPSQESGPGKHF
CDR3nt: TGCGCCAGCAGCCCCTCACAAGAAAGCGGGCCGGGGAAGCATTTT

v_gene: TRBV21-1
abundance: -
j_gene: TRBJ2-2
d_gene: -
CDR3aa: CASSDRDTGELFF
CDR3nt: TGTGCCAGCAGCGACAGGGACACCGGGGAGCTGTTTTTT

v_gene: TRBV4-3
abundance: -
j_gene: TRBJ2-7
d_gene: TRBD1
CDR3aa: CASSLTSTGPPAGEQYF
CDR3nt: TGCGCCAGCAGCCTAACCTCGACAGGGCCCCCGGCCGGGGAGCAGTACTTC

v_gene: TRBV11-3
abundance: -
j_gene: TRBJ2-5
d_gene: -
CDR3aa: CASSSRAGGETQYF
CDR3nt: TGTGCCAGCAGCTCCCGGGCCGGAGGAGAGACCCAGTACTTC

v_gene: TRBV9
abundance: -
j_gene: TRBJ1-1
d_gene: -
CDR3aa: CASSPPAAVNTEAFF
CDR3nt: TGTGCCAGCAGCCCCCCGGCGGCGGTGAACACTGAAGCTTTCTTT

v_gene: TRBV6-5
abundance: -
j_gene: TRBJ2-7
d_gene: -
CDR3aa: CASSRGLGSYEQYF
CDR3nt: TGTGCCAGCAGTCGCGGGTTAGGTTCCTACGAGCAGTACTTC

v_gene: TRBV28
abundance: -
j_gene: TRBJ2-2
d_gene: -
CDR3aa: CASSLRGTNGELFF
CDR3nt: TGTGCCAGCAGTTTAAGGGGGACGAACGGGGAGCTGTTTTTT

v_gene: TRBV27
abundance: -
j_gene: TRBJ2-7
d_gene: TRBD1
CDR3aa: CASSFGGQGSYEQYF
CDR3nt: TGTGCCAGCAGTTTTGGGGGACAGGGAAGCTACGAGCAGTACTTC

v_gene: TRBV6-1
abundance: -
j_gene: TRBJ1-6
d_gene: -
CDR3aa: CASSERVDSYNSPLHF
CDR3nt: TGTGCCAGCAGTGAACGGGTGGACTCCTATAATTCACCCCTCCACTTT

v_gene: TRBV19
abundance: -
j_gene: TRBJ2-1
d_gene: -
CDR3aa: CASSGSIDYNEQFF
CDR3nt: TGTGCCAGTAGCGGTAGCATAGACTACAATGAGCAGTTCTTC

v_gene: TRBV7-2
abundance: once
j_gene: TRBJ2-6
d_gene: -
CDR3aa: CASSSVGANVLTF
CDR3nt: TGTGCCAGCAGCTCGGTCGGGGCCAACGTCCTGACTTTC

v_gene: TRBV4-3
abundance: -
j_gene: TRBJ2-1
d_gene: TRBD2
CDR3aa: CASSQEAPSGVNNEQFF
CDR3nt: TGCGCCAGCAGCCAAGAGGCCCCTAGCGGGGTGAACAATGAGCAGTTCTTC

v_gene: TRBV27
abundance: -
j_gene: TRBJ2-1
d_gene: TRBD2
CDR3aa: CASSPLSPLSGSSYNEQFF
CDR3nt: TGTGCCAGCAGTCCCTTATCCCCCCTTAGCGGGAGCTCCTACAATGAGCAGTTCTTC

v_gene: TRBV25-1
abundance: -
j_gene: TRBJ1-1
d_gene: TRBD1
CDR3aa: CASSATRQGGNTEAFF
CDR3nt: TGTGCCAGCAGTGCCACACGACAGGGTGGGAATACTGAAGCTTTCTTT

v_gene: TRBV9
abundance: -
j_gene: TRBJ2-3
d_gene: TRBD2
CDR3aa: CASTRTSHLSDTQYF
CDR3nt: TGTGCCAGCACCCGGACTAGTCACCTCTCGGATACGCAGTATTTT

v_gene: TRBV7-9
abundance: -
j_gene: TRBJ2-3
d_gene: -
CDR3aa: CASSLGRQFSF
CDR3nt: TGTGCCAGCAGCTTAGGTCGACAATTTTCTTTT

v_gene: TRBV11-3
abundance: few
j_gene: TRBJ2-2
d_gene: -
CDR3aa: CASSISGTNTGELFF
CDR3nt: TGTGCCAGCAGCATTTCCGGGACTAACACCGGGGAGCTGTTTTTT

v_gene: TRBV30
abundance: few
j_gene: TRBJ1-1
d_gene: TRBD1
CDR3aa: CAWSPEQTGYFTEAFF
CDR3nt: TGTGCCTGGAGTCCGGAGCAGACAGGGTATTTCACTGAAGCTTTCTTT

v_gene: TRBV7-3
abundance: few
j_gene: TRBJ2-1
d_gene: TRBD2
CDR3aa: CASSKGHSGINNEQFF
CDR3nt: TGTGCCAGCAGCAAGGGCCATAGCGGGATCAACAATGAGCAGTTCTTC

v_gene: TRBV4-2
abundance: -
j_gene: TRBJ1-2
d_gene: -
CDR3aa: CASSNPGAYGYTF
CDR3nt: TGTGCCAGCAGTAACCCGGGAGCCTATGGCTACACCTTC

v_gene: TRBV5-1
abundance: -
j_gene: TRBJ2-7
d_gene: -
CDR3aa: CASSLKGEQYF
CDR3nt: TGCGCCAGCAGCTTAAAGGGGGAGCAGTACTTC

v_gene: TRBV9
abundance: -
j_gene: TRBJ2-1
d_gene: -
CDR3aa: CASSVGNFNEQFF
CDR3nt: TGTGCCAGCAGCGTAGGAAACTTCAATGAGCAGTTCTTC

v_gene: TRBV7-9
abundance: -
j_gene: TRBJ2-2
d_gene: -
CDR3aa: CASSLGGGSGELFF
CDR3nt: TGTGCCAGCAGCTTAGGTGGCGGGTCCGGGGAGCTGTTTTTT

v_gene: TRBV6-1
abundance: -
j_gene: TRBJ2-1
d_gene: TRBD1
CDR3aa: CASNQPPGGNEQFF
CDR3nt: TGTGCCAGCAATCAACCCCCAGGGGGTAATGAGCAGTTCTTC

v_gene: TRBV28
abundance: few
j_gene: TRBJ1-2
d_gene: -
CDR3aa: CASTPRAAGFYGYTF
CDR3nt: TGTGCCAGCACCCCCAGGGCGGCAGGGTTCTATGGCTACACCTTC

v_gene: TRBV5-4
abundance: few
j_gene: TRBJ2-7
d_gene: -
CDR3aa: CASTPQPEGYEQYF
CDR3nt: TGTGCCAGCACCCCCCAGCCGGAGGGGTACGAGCAGTACTTC

v_gene: TRBV6-5
abundance: -
j_gene: TRBJ1-2
d_gene: -
CDR3aa: CASRPRDTPYGYTF
CDR3nt: TGTGCCAGCAGACCTAGGGACACACCCTATGGCTACACCTTC

v_gene: TRBV2
abundance: few
j_gene: TRBJ1-2
d_gene: -
CDR3aa: CASSVDISSNYGYTF
CDR3nt: TGTGCCAGCAGTGTTGACATCTCTTCTAACTATGGCTACACCTTC

v_gene: TRBV7-2
abundance: -
j_gene: TRBJ2-2
d_gene: TRBD2
CDR3aa: CASSFPLAGAGELFF
CDR3nt: TGTGCCAGCAGCTTTCCCCTAGCGGGAGCTGGGGAGCTGTTTTTT

v_gene: TRBV30
abundance: -
j_gene: TRBJ1-4
d_gene: TRBD1
CDR3aa: CAWGGQGDEKLFF
CDR3nt: TGTGCCTGGGGGGGACAGGGAGATGAAAAACTGTTTTTT

v_gene: TRBV19
abundance: -
j_gene: TRBJ2-5
d_gene: TRBD2
CDR3aa: CASRTSGQETQYF
CDR3nt: TGTGCCAGTCGGACTAGCGGCCAAGAGACCCAGTACTTC

v_gene: TRBV6-1
abundance: -
j_gene: TRBJ1-3
d_gene: TRBD1
CDR3aa: CASSAHWAGTGFGGNTIYF
CDR3nt: TGTGCCAGCAGTGCCCATTGGGCGGGGACAGGGTTTGGTGGAAACACCATATATTTT